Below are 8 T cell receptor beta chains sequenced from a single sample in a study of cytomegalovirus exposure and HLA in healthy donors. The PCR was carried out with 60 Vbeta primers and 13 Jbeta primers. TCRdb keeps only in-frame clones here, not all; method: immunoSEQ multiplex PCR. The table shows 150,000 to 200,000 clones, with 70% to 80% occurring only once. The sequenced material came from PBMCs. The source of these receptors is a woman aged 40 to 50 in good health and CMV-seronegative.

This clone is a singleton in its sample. The CDR3 reads CASSPGGGRGDQPQHF. The CDR3 coding sequence is TGCGCCAGCAGCCCCGGCGGGGGCCGTGGCGATCAGCCCCAGCATTTT. The chain carries TRBV5-1 and TRBJ1-5; D perhaps matches TRBD1 (6 bases). The CDR3 covers 16 residues. V was cut by 4 bases and J by 5 bases, with 19 bases left in between. Germline-derived CDR1 and CDR2 are SGHRS and YFSETQ.

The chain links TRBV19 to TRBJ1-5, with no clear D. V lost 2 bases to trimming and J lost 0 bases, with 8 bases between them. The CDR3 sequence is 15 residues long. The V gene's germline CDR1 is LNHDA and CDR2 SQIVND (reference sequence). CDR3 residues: CASSIIADSNQPQHF. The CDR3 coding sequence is TGTGCCAGTAGTATAATCGCAGATAGCAATCAGCCCCAGCATTTT.

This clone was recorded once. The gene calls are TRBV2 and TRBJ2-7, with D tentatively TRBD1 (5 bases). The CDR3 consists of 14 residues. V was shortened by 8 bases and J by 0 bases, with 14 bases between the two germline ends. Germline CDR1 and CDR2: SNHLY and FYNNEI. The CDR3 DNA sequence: TGTGCCAGCTCTAAGGACACGAGCTCCTACGAGCAGTACTTC. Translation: CASSKDTSSYEQYF.

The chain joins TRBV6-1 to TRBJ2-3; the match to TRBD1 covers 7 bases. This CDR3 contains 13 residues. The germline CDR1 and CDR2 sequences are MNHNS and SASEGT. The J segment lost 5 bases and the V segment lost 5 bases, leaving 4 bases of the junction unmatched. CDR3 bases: TGTGCCAGCAGTCAAACAGGGGTAGATACGCAGTATTTT. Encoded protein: CASSQTGVDTQYF.

CDR3 sequence reads: CASSQHSGSETQYF. CDR3 nucleotide sequence: TGTGCCAGCAGCCAACATAGCGGGAGCGAGACCCAGTACTTC. This chain links TRBV4-2 with TRBJ2-5; 9 bases are a match to TRBD2. The germline V gene has CDR1 LGHNA and CDR2 YNFKEQ. The CDR3 consists of 14 residues. J gave up 5 bases and V 2 bases, and 3 bases lay outside the gene matches.

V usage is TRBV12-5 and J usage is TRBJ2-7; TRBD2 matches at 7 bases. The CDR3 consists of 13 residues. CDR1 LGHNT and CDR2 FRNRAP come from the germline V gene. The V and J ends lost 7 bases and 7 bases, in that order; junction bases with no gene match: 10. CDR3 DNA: TGTGCTAGTGCTGTCCCTGCCGGGAGGGAGCAGTACTTC. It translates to CASAVPAGREQYF. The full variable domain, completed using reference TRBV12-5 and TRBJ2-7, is DARVTQTPRHKVTEMGQEVTMRCQPILGHNTVFWYRQTMMQGLELLAYFRNRAPLDDSGMPKDRFSAEMPDATLATLKIQPSEPRDSAVYFCASAVPAGREQYFGPGTRLTVT.

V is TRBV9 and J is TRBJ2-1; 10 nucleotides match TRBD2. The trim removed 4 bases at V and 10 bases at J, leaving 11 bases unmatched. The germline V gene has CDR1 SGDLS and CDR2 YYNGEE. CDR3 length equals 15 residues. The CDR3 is CASSSGPSGSGEQFF. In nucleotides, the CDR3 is TGTGCCAGCAGCTCGGGGCCTAGCGGGAGCGGAGAGCAGTTCTTC.

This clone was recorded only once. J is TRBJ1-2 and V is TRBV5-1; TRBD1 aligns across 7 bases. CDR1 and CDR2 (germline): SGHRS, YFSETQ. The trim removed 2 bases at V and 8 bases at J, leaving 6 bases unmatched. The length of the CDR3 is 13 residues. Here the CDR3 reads CASSLATGAGYTF. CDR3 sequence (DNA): TGCGCCAGCAGCTTAGCAACAGGGGCGGGCTACACCTTC. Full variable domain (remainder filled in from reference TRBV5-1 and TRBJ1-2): KAGVTQTPRYLIKTRGQQVTLSCSPISGHRSVSWYQQTPGQGLQFLFEYFSETQRNKGNFPGRFSGRQFSNSRSEMNVSTLELGDSALYLCASSLATGAGYTFGSGTRLTVV.